This T cell receptor (beta chain) was recovered during a study of shared clonotypes between healthy human individuals. Study-wide background: CD4 naive cells filled three plates per donor, CD4 memory three, CD8 naive two and CD8 memory one. Study-wide findings and caveats: Compared with clonotypes that all four donors shared, non-shared clonotypes had lower generation probabilities. Of the naive CD4 clonotypes, approximately 5% were shared across four donors. Generally, naive subsets (rather than memory subsets) showed larger estimated richness.

J was trimmed by 0 bases and V by 2 bases; bases with no gene match: 2. Germline V CDR1 and CDR2: SGHRS, YFSETQ. The CDR3 consists of 14 residues. As to this clone: Its antigen remains unknown. This specimen includes other DNA sequences encoding the same CDR3.

Some clones are missing from TCRdb's copy, which holds only in-frame ones; the method was immunoSEQ multiplex PCR. The table has some 2 million clones, roughly 95% seen once. This sequence originates from a man aged 18 to 35 in good health. The sequenced material came from naive CD4+ T cells sorted from blood. Subset denoted: CD45RA+ positively selected. The genes are TRBV5-1 and TRBJ2-7, with TRBD1 matching 7 bases. The CDR3 region has the DNA TGCGCCAGCAGCTTCCCAGGGGGCTCCTACGAGCAGTACTTC. Translating it yields CASSFPGGSYEQYF.